The T cell receptor (beta chain) described here comes from a study of human T cells and chemical hapten exposure. About the study: Largely, small differences in pooled library volume made per-sample TCR yields vary. Study findings and constraints: No alteration of TCRs above 1 in 1000 frequency was seen with DPC sensitization.

Turning to this clonotype: The antigen is not known.

As the library was built, unique molecular identifiers were attached to individual cDNA molecules. Study processing details: Per sample, the median was 95,638 TCRs, with values from 23,224 to 690,600. Each CDR3 protein is one row after TCRdb ran MiXCR on the reads. For this entry, the V and J calls and clone size follow TCRdb and not the study's own pipeline. This sample has about 120,000 distinct CDR3 sequences, with more than 8.5% found just once. Unfractionated whole blood was the source of the extracted total RNA. The sequenced sample was whole blood. The TCR comes from a human donor in good health. Some clones in this sample may be carry-over from other donors' samples.

The CDR3 DNA follows: TGCAGTGCCATCCTACTGGGTGAGCCCTACGAGCAGTACTTC. Translation: CSAILLGEPYEQYF. The chain links TRBV20-1 to TRBJ2-7; D is undetermined. CDR1 is DFQATT, CDR2 SNEGSKA, per germline (reference sequence). The V and J ends lost 6 bases and 2 bases respectively, with 17 bases between them. The CDR3 length is 14 residues.